This entry features one T cell receptor beta chain sequence. These data belong to a study of blood T cell repertoires in COVID-19. Original methodology: Researchers report that nucleated cell counts were estimated from reference gene primer amplification. Only in-frame clones appear in the TCRdb table, and some are missing; sequencing was by immunoSEQ multiplex PCR. The V and J calls and clone size are taken from that table; D and trimming were inferred from the DNA. This sample has 130,000 to 150,000 clones, with about four fifths found just once. The CDR3 sequence is 15 residues long. V shed 5 bases, J shed 6 bases, and the junction held 9 bases outside the gene matches. Looked up from germline, CDR1 is SGHTA and CDR2 is FQGNSA.

Sequences were obtained from peripheral blood. V usage is TRBV7-2 and J usage is TRBJ1-1, with 10 bases lining up with TRBD1. The sequence came from a human donor in a cohort sampled during active COVID-19. CDR3 in amino acids: CASSPRQGATAEAFF. The CDR3 DNA follows: TGTGCCAGCAGCCCACGACAGGGGGCGACGGCTGAAGCTTTCTTT.